The 12 T cell receptor beta chains presented below share a single source sample, sequenced in a study of CD8+CD57+ T cells in acquired aplastic anemia. Patients included in sequencing had previously demonstrated CD8+CD57+ cell expansion by flow cytometry. TCR beta VDJ and CDR3 profiles were obtained from a genomic DNA template. TCRdb ran MiXCR on the reads and lists one entry per CDR3 protein. The sample has 270,000 or so distinct CDR3 sequences, roughly 82% seen once. Sequencing used sorted CD4+, CD8+, or CD8+CD57+ T cells (not recorded which) from PBMCs. The receptor source for this set is a human donor with aplastic anemia.

This chain connects TRBV15 to TRBJ2-3; D may be TRBD1 (6 bases). The germline V gene encodes CDR1 LNHNV and CDR2 YYDKDF (reference sequence). This CDR3 has 14 residues. Between the trimmed V and J ends, which lost 5 bases and 11 bases, there was a span of 20 bases. The CDR3 DNA reads TGTGCCACCAGCTTAGGGGGAGTACCCGATGAGCAGTATTTT. It is translated as CATSLGGVPDEQYF. Full variable domain (outside the CDR3, taken from reference TRBV15 and TRBJ2-3): DAMVIQNPRYQVTQFGKPVTLSCSQTLNHNVMYWYQQKSSQAPKLLFHYYDKDFNNEADTPDNFQSRRPNTSFCFLDIRSPGLGDTAMYLCATSLGGVPDEQYFGPGTRLTVL.

This clonotype appeared a few times. The chain couples TRBV7-3 to TRBJ2-3; unclear D gene. The CDR3 extends over 14 amino acids. Deletions cut 1 base from V and 0 bases from J, with 5 bases between. The germline gives CDR1 SGHTA, CDR2 FQGTGA. CDR3 sequence: CASSLRSSTDTQYF. As DNA, the CDR3 is TGTGCCAGCAGCTTAAGATCTAGCACAGATACGCAGTATTTT.

J is TRBJ2-3 and V is TRBV5-1; 9 bases align to TRBD1. The CDR3 runs to 19 residues. V gave up 1 base and J gave up 0 bases; unmatched junction bases: 12. Germline V gives CDR1 SGHRS, CDR2 YFSETQ. The CDR3 DNA is TGCGCCAGCAGCTTGACAGGACAGGGGTCTCCTTACAGCACAGATACGCAGTATTTT. Protein: CASSLTGQGSPYSTDTQYF.

The genes are TRBV9 and TRBJ1-6; D might be TRBD1 (5 bases). V shed 4 bases and J shed 11 bases, with 22 bases lying between them. The CDR3 is 16 residues long. The germline V gene has CDR1 SGDLS and CDR2 YYNGEE. The CDR3 loop is CASSLGRGGYDPPLHF. The DNA for the CDR3 is TGTGCCAGCAGCTTGGGGCGGGGCGGCTATGATCCACCCCTCCACTTT.

For this clonotype: One end of the junction is discordant with germline, which a read error may explain. The V call is TRBV7-8, the J call TRBJ2-3; D perhaps matches TRBD2 (6 bases). Germline CDR1 SGHVS, CDR2 FQNEAQ. The CDR3 runs to 13 residues. CDR3 sequence reads: CASGVGGTHEQQF. CDR3 DNA: TGTGCCAGCGGCGTCGGGGGAACACACGAGCAGCAGTTT.

The CDR3 nucleotides read TGTGCCACCAGCAGAGGTTGGGGGGGTGGCTACACCTTC. Translated, it gives CATSRGWGGGYTF. The chain carries TRBV15 and TRBJ1-2, with a weak D call TRBD1 (5 bases). Deletions cut 1 base from V and 7 bases from J, with 10 bases between. The CDR3 is made up of 13 amino acids. Germline values: CDR1 LNHNV, CDR2 YYDKDF (reference sequence).

The chain recombines TRBV7-3 with TRBJ2-1; 12 bases match TRBD2. The CDR3 consists of 15 residues. Germline CDR1 is SGHTA and CDR2 is FQGTGA. V gave up 5 bases and J gave up 12 bases; unmatched junction bases: 11. CDR3 in DNA: TGTGCCAGCAGCATGACTAGCGGGAGTGCAGATACGCAGTTCTTC. This gives the protein CASSMTSGSADTQFF.

Note on this clonotype: The DNA is omitted, as the CDR3 cannot be located on it reliably, and the CDR3 follows TCRdb's listing. The chain has TRBV7-6 and TRBJ2-6; no DNA check was done on the table's D call, TRBD1. The CDR3 spans 21 residues, counting both ends. CDR1 SGHVS and CDR2 FNYEAQ come from the germline V gene. The CDR3 loop is CASSYALGDVEQYVGANVQTF.

Comment on this clonotype: Mismatch with germline at one junction end may stem from a read error. The rearrangement links TRBV11-3 to TRBJ2-3; either TRBD1 or TRBD2 may fit D (5 bases each). Per the germline V gene, CDR1 is SGHNT and CDR2 is YENEEA. This CDR3 has 13 amino acids. CDR3 amino acids: CASGFEGTDTQYF. The CDR3 DNA reads as TGTGCCAGCGGCTTCGAGGGGACAGATACGCAGTATTTT.

In this sample, this clonotype turned up a few times. Lacking the conserved final phenylalanine or tryptophan, this CDR3 likely reflects a read error. It is unclear where the CDR3 begins or ends on the DNA, so no DNA is shown, and the CDR3 is as TCRdb lists it. The V gene is TRBV9, the J gene TRBJ2-3; the tabulated D call, TRBD1, remains unverified against the DNA. The CDR3 has 13 amino acids, counting both end residues. Germline CDR1 SGDLS, CDR2 YYNGEE. CDR3 residues: CASSEGTAGNQPL.

On this clonotype: At one end, the junction sequence differs from germline, possibly due to a read error. The V and J genes are TRBV7-9 and TRBJ2-3; possibly TRBD1 for D (6 bases). Germline V gene data show CDR1 as SEHNR and CDR2 as FQNEAQ (reference sequence). The CDR3 spans 14 residues. The CDR3 DNA is TGTGCCAGCAGCTTAGTCGCAGGGGAGCAGACTCTTGGATTT. Its protein product is CASSLVAGEQTLGF. Full variable domain (missing parts from reference TRBV7-9 and TRBJ2-3): DTGVSQNPRHKITKRGQNVTFRCDPISEHNRLYWYRQTLGQGPEFLTYFQNEAQLEKSRLLSDRFSAERPKGSFSTLEIQRTEQGDSAMYLCASSLVAGEQTLGFGPGTRLTVL.

This clonotype was seen once. This is likely a read error, given that the CDR3 carries no conserved phenylalanine or tryptophan at its end. It is unclear where the CDR3 begins or ends on the DNA, so no DNA is shown, and the CDR3 is as TCRdb lists it. This chain links TRBV4-2 with TRBJ2-7; the DNA was not used to check the table's D call, TRBD1. Germline V gene lookup returns CDR1 LGHNA and CDR2 YNFKEQ. The length of the CDR3 is 8 amino acids, counting both ends. CDR3 sequence: CASSQDGG.